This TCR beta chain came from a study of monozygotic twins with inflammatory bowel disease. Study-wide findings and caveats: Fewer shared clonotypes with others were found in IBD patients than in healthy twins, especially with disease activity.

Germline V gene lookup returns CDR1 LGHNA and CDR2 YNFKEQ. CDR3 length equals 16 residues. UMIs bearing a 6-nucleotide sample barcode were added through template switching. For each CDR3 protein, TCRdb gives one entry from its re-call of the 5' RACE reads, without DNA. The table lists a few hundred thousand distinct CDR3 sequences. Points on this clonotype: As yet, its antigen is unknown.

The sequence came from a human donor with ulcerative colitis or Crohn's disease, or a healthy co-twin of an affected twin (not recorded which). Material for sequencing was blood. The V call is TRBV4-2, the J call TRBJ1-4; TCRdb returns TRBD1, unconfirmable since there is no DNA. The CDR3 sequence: CASSRELRGTNEKLFF.